Below are 8 T cell receptor beta chains sequenced from a single sample in a study of CXCR3-negative and CXCR3-positive naive CD8 T cells. The authors made the TRB cDNA libraries by 5' RACE using UMI labels. TCRdb reprocessed the 5' RACE reads, with one entry per CDR3 protein and no DNA. This table holds 100,000 to 150,000 distinct CDR3 sequences. Source material: naive CXCR3- CD8+ T cells from blood. Subset in this sample: CD45RO-CCR7+CD27+CD95- naive CD8+ T cells lacking CXCR3 (TNR3-). Source of these receptors: a human donor in good health. Some clones in this sample may be carry-over from other donors' samples.

The chain recombines TRBV29-1 with TRBJ2-3; as DNA is missing, the TRBD1 call by TCRdb cannot be tested. Germline assignment: CDR1 SQVTM and CDR2 ANQGSEA. The CDR3 runs to 15 residues. The CDR3 spells CSVEWSARGADTQYF.

The V call is TRBV7-8, the J call TRBJ2-7. CDR3 length: 13 residues. Looked up from germline, CDR1 is SGHVS and CDR2 is FQNEAQ. CDR3 in amino acids: CASSLFVGYEQYF.

V and J are TRBV4-1 and TRBJ2-7; TCRdb proposes TRBD1, but this gene call is untestable without DNA. The germline V gene encodes CDR1 MGHRA and CDR2 YSYEKL. This CDR3 spans 15 amino acids. The CDR3 protein is CASSQEAGGYYEQYF.

V usage is TRBV7-7 and J usage is TRBJ2-3; the TRBD2 assignment by TCRdb is unverifiable without DNA. The CDR3 runs to 15 residues. Germline CDR1 SSHAT, CDR2 FNYEAQ (reference sequence). The CDR3: CASSVGTSGTDTQYF.

The V and J genes are TRBV12-2 and TRBJ2-3; the D call of TRBD1 rests on TCRdb alone, since no DNA is present to check it. TRBV12-2 has pseudogene status. This CDR3 has 16 residues. The CDR3 loop is CASRSSRGVRTDTQYF.

The chain employs TRBV7-6 and TRBJ2-3; TCRdb designates TRBD1, a call that cannot be tested without DNA. Germline V gene sequence: CDR1 SGHVS, CDR2 FNYEAQ. CDR3 size: 18 residues. CDR3 amino acids: CAISLAERGGAGTDTQYF.

V gene TRBV6-5 combines with J gene TRBJ2-3; checking the TCRdb D call of TRBD2 is not possible without DNA. CDR3 size: 15 residues. CDR1 and CDR2 from the germline V gene are MNHEY and SVGAGI. Here the CDR3 reads CASSFLAGGPDTQYF.

The J gene is TRBJ1-1, the V gene TRBV5-1; without DNA, the TCRdb call of TRBD1 cannot be checked. Germline CDR1 is SGHRS and CDR2 is YFSETQ. This CDR3 comprises 13 residues. The CDR3 here is CASSLPGNPEAFF.